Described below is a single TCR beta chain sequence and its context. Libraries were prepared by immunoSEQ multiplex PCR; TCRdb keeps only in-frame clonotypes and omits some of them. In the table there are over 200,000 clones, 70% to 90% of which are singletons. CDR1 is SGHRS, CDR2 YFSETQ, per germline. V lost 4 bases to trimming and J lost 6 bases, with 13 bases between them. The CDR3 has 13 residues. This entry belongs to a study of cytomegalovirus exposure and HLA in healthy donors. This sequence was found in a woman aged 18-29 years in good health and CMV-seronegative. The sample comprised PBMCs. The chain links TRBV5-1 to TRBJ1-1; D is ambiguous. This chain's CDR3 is CASSLGWVPEAFF. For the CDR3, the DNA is TGCGCCAGCAGCCTCGGATGGGTCCCTGAAGCTTTCTTT.